A single T cell receptor beta chain is shown here with its context. The antigen remains undetermined. These data come from a study of post-analysis software for immune sequencing data. On the study more broadly: The study covered relapsing-remitting, secondary progressive and progressive-relapsing courses of multiple sclerosis.

Study-wide results and limits: Normalized Chao1 diversity was significantly lower in multiple sclerosis patients than in controls. Samples made in the same batch grouped tightly together by F measure. Relative to controls, patients had about 5 TRBV segments at higher frequency, with TRBV5-6, TRBV5-1 and TRBV20-1 among these.

V was pared by 2 bases and J by 7 bases, with 11 bases between. There are 13 residues in the CDR3. Built from TCR beta cDNA, the libraries had unique molecular identifiers in them. It was from roughly 1 to 10 million T cells that about half a million cDNA molecules came. Using its own MiXCR run on the PCR reads, TCRdb lists one record per CDR3 protein. The sample consists of 750,000 to 950,000 distinct CDR3 sequences, around 50% of them appearing once. The chain uses TRBV12-3 or TRBV12-4 and TRBJ2-5, with unresolved D. The sequence derives from a girl under 18 with multiple sclerosis. Sequencing was carried out using blood. CDR3 bases: TGTGCCAGCAGTTTATCCGGGTGGGGGACCCAGTACTTC. Translation gives CASSLSGWGTQYF.